This TCR beta chain comes out of a study of control samples from healthy donors and cancer patients. The V end was cut by 3 bases, the J end by 2 bases, with 11 bases between. The CDR3 sequence is 16 residues long. CDR1 is LGHDT, CDR2 YNNKEL, per germline (reference sequence). Produced via immunoSEQ multiplex PCR; TCRdb's table is partial and in-frame only. The sample has 75,000 to 90,000 clones, around nine tenths seen once; the top ten hold under 25%. What was sequenced was blood. This receptor was identified in a man under 40 in good health. The chain joins TRBV3-1 (or the pseudogene TRBV3-2) to TRBJ2-6, with D perhaps TRBD1 (6 bases). The CDR3 coding sequence is TGTGCCAGCAGCCAGCATCAGGGGCCTGGGGCCAACGTCCTGACTTTC. It specifies CASSQHQGPGANVLTF.